This entry lists 23 T cell receptor beta chains sequenced from one sample in a study of lymphopenia after photon versus proton radiotherapy. Sequencing used immunoSEQ multiplex PCR; TCRdb keeps in-frame clones, though not all of them. The sample holds 40,000 to 55,000 clones, around 90% seen once. Sequences were derived from peripheral blood, sampled from a patient treated with photon-based radiotherapy. Receptor source: a woman aged 40-49 years with cholangiocarcinoma.

Only one count was recorded for this clone. The chain links TRBV6-1 to TRBJ1-4; 9 bases are a match to TRBD1. V was clipped by 11 bases and J by 2 bases; unmatched bases: 6. This CDR3 is 14 amino acids long. Germline V CDR1 and CDR2: MNHNS, SASEGT. As DNA, the CDR3 is TGTGCCGGCGGACAGGGGAGGACTAATGAAAAACTGTTTTTT. Translated, it gives CAGGQGRTNEKLFF.

This chain links TRBV7-9 with TRBJ1-2, with D possibly matching TRBD1 (5 bases). The germline CDR1 and CDR2 sequences are SEHNR and FQNEAQ (reference sequence). V lost 5 bases and J 8 bases, leaving 15 bases between the germline ends. The CDR3 runs to 13 residues. The CDR3 nucleotides are TGTGCCAGCAGCCCAGGCCAGGGTGGGGGCTACACCTTC. Its translation: CASSPGQGGGYTF.

V is TRBV2 and J is TRBJ2-7; 7 nucleotides match TRBD2. Trimming took 3 bases from V and 5 from J; bases not matched to a gene: 4. The CDR3 has 13 amino acids. Looked up from germline, CDR1 is SNHLY and CDR2 is FYNNEI. CDR3 sequence reads: CASSDERDHEQYF. The CDR3 DNA reads TGTGCCAGCAGTGATGAGCGGGACCACGAGCAGTACTTC.

The chain links TRBV5-6 to TRBJ2-7; D perhaps matches TRBD2 (5 bases). CDR3 length: 14 residues. From germline, CDR1 is SGHDT and CDR2 YYEEEE. Trimming removed 5 bases at V and 3 bases at J, with 15 bases between. The chain's CDR3 is CASSSDLRVYEQYF. The CDR3 DNA is TGTGCCAGCAGTTCGGACTTAAGGGTCTACGAGCAGTACTTC.

The chain carries TRBV19 and TRBJ1-2, with D maybe TRBD1 (6 bases). V was pared by 7 bases and J by 5 bases, with 14 bases between. There are 13 residues in the CDR3. Germline V gene lookup returns CDR1 LNHDA and CDR2 SQIVND (reference sequence). The CDR3: CASTLSTGYGYTF. The CDR3 region has the DNA TGTGCCAGTACCCTCTCGACAGGATATGGCTACACCTTC.

J is TRBJ1-5 and V is TRBV28; weak D call: TRBD1 (5 bases). From germline, CDR1 is MDHEN and CDR2 SYDVKM. The CDR3 spans 14 residues. V lost 3 bases and J lost 7, with 13 bases in between. The CDR3 reads CASSFRGERQPQHF. The CDR3 DNA reads as TGTGCCAGCAGTTTTCGGGGGGAGAGGCAGCCCCAGCATTTT.

The rearrangement uses TRBV5-8 and TRBJ2-7; weak D call: TRBD2 (5 bases). The CDR3 contains 13 residues. Germline V gene sequence: CDR1 SGHTS, CDR2 YDEGEE. Trimming took off 1 base at V and 1 base at J, with 6 bases between the two ends. Here the CDR3 DNA reads TGTGCCAGCAGCTTGAGGGAGTCCTACGAGCAGTACTTC. Its translation is CASSLRESYEQYF.

V gene TRBV18 combines with J gene TRBJ2-1; no definite D call. The V and J ends lost 2 bases and 5 bases respectively, with 16 bases between them. The CDR3 spans 16 residues. Germline V gives CDR1 KGHSH, CDR2 LQKENI. The CDR3 loop reads CASSPDRQWFDNEQFF. CDR3 nucleotide sequence: TGTGCCAGCTCACCAGATCGGCAGTGGTTCGACAATGAGCAGTTCTTC.

The J gene is TRBJ2-2, the V gene TRBV30, with 7 bases aligning to TRBD2. The V segment lost 3 bases and the J segment 4 bases; nucleotides outside the gene matches: 5. The CDR3 loop spans 14 amino acids. CDR1 and CDR2 from the germline V gene are GTSNPN and SVGIG (reference sequence). In DNA, the CDR3 is TGTGCCTGGAGGCGGGAGCCCGGCACCGGGGAGCTGTTTTTT. This gives the protein CAWRREPGTGELFF.

This chain joins TRBV7-3 and TRBJ1-1, with D perhaps TRBD1 (5 bases). This CDR3 has 15 residues. The V gene's germline CDR1 is SGHTA and CDR2 FQGTGA. Deletions cut 4 bases from V and 5 bases from J, with 17 bases between. The CDR3 spells CASSWDTGGETEAFF. CDR3 in DNA: TGTGCCAGCAGCTGGGATACGGGGGGTGAGACTGAAGCTTTCTTT.

The rearrangement joins TRBV7-3 to TRBJ2-3, with 13 bases that match TRBD2. J gave up 4 bases and V 3 bases, and 4 bases lay outside the gene matches. The germline CDR1 and CDR2 sequences are SGHTA and FQGTGA. The CDR3 is 16 residues long. CDR3 in amino acids: CASSFTGLAGSDTQYF. DNA of the CDR3: TGTGCCAGCAGCTTTACGGGACTAGCGGGATCAGATACGCAGTATTTT.

The chain employs TRBV23-1 and TRBJ1-4; D perhaps matches TRBD1 (6 bases). TRBV23-1 is annotated as an ORF whose role is uncertain. The CDR3 consists of 18 residues. Trimming removed 5 bases at V and 3 bases at J, with 22 bases between. CDR3 residues: CASSVRMGHLSPNEKLFF. The CDR3 region has the DNA TGCGCCAGCAGTGTTCGGATGGGACACCTTTCCCCTAATGAAAAACTGTTTTTT.

This chain connects TRBV5-1 to TRBJ2-7, with D possibly TRBD1 on 6 matching bases. The germline V gene has CDR1 SGHRS and CDR2 YFSETQ. The CDR3 covers 14 residues. Trimming left V 0 bases short and J 5 bases short, with 12 bases between. The CDR3 DNA is TGCGCCAGCAGCTTGGGACAGGTAATAAACGAGCAGTACTTC. Translated: CASSLGQVINEQYF. Based on the CDR3 plus reference TRBV5-1 and TRBJ2-7, the full variable domain is KAGVTQTPRYLIKTRGQQVTLSCSPISGHRSVSWYQQTPGQGLQFLFEYFSETQRNKGNFPGRFSGRQFSNSRSEMNVSTLELGDSALYLCASSLGQVINEQYFGPGTRLTVT.

This clone was counted a single time. The rearrangement links TRBV15 to TRBJ2-1; D gene uncertain. V shed 0 bases and J shed 4 bases, with 13 bases lying between them. CDR1 LNHNV and CDR2 YYDKDF come from the germline V gene (reference sequence). The CDR3 has 16 residues. The chain's CDR3 is CATSRELGSSYNEQFF. The CDR3 nucleotides are TGTGCCACCAGCAGAGAACTTGGCTCCTCTTACAATGAGCAGTTCTTC.

The chain joins TRBV30 to TRBJ2-7; 7 nucleotides agree with TRBD2. This CDR3 has 14 residues. With 8 bases clipped from V and 0 bases from J, the junction kept 10 bases outside the gene matches. Germline V gene lookup returns CDR1 GTSNPN and CDR2 SVGIG (reference sequence). This chain's CDR3 is CAGGASGNSYEQYF. In nucleotides, the CDR3 is TGTGCCGGAGGTGCCAGCGGGAACTCCTACGAGCAGTACTTC.

The chain recombines TRBV30 with TRBJ1-1; perhaps TRBD1 as D (6 bases). Germline V CDR1 and CDR2: GTSNPN, SVGIG (reference sequence). The CDR3 loop spans 14 amino acids. Trimming stripped 8 bases from V and 0 bases from J, with 16 bases between. The CDR3 DNA is TGTGCCGGACTCAGGACAGCTCTGAACACTGAAGCTTTCTTT. Encoded protein: CAGLRTALNTEAFF. The variable domain in full, with the rest retrieved from reference TRBV30 and TRBJ1-1, is SQTIHQWPATLVQPVGSPLSLECTVEGTSNPNLYWYRQAAGRGLQLLFYSVGIGQISSEVPQNLSASRPQDRQFILSSKKLLLSDSGFYLCAGLRTALNTEAFFGQGTRLTVV.

The V and J genes are TRBV27 and TRBJ2-7; D may be TRBD2 (7 bases). CDR3 length equals 13 residues. Germline CDR1 MNHEY, CDR2 SMNVEV (reference sequence). Trimming pared 6 bases from V and 6 bases from J, leaving 15 bases between. This chain's CDR3 is CASSVGGGLEQYF. The CDR3 nucleotides are TGTGCCAGCAGCGTGGGAGGGGGGCTCGAGCAGTACTTC.

The CDR3 sequence: CASSQPGQGVQETQYF. The CDR3, as DNA: TGTGCCAGCAGTCAACCGGGACAGGGGGTCCAAGAGACCCAGTACTTC. The V call is TRBV27, the J call TRBJ2-5, with TRBD1 matching 11 bases. The CDR3 has 16 residues. V dropped 5 bases and J dropped 1; count of bases not matched to a gene: 6. Germline V gene sequence: CDR1 MNHEY, CDR2 SMNVEV (reference sequence).

To note about this clone: The CDR3 ends on some other residue instead of the conserved phenylalanine or tryptophan, so this is likely a read error. The DNA is omitted, as the CDR3 cannot be located on it reliably, and the CDR3 follows TCRdb's listing. The chain couples TRBV6-1 to TRBJ2-3. The CDR3 sequence runs 9 residues, both termini included. Germline CDR1 and CDR2: MNHNS and SASEGT. The CDR3 loop reads CASSERVWL.

V is TRBV6-6 and J is TRBJ2-2; tentative D call: TRBD2 (6 bases). CDR3 size: 15 residues. The germline gives CDR1 MNHNY, CDR2 SVGAGI (reference sequence). V lost 3 bases and J 6 bases, leaving 14 bases between the germline ends. In DNA form, the CDR3 reads TGTGCCAGCAGTTATCCTGGTCGGGGGTCCGGGGAGCTGTTTTTT. This translates into CASSYPGRGSGELFF.

The CDR3 nucleotides read TGTGCCTCCTCCCGCGCTAGCGGGGGGACAGATACGCAGTATTTT. Protein: CASSRASGGTDTQYF. The J gene is TRBJ2-3, the V gene TRBV7-3, with 11 bases fitting TRBD2. V lost 11 bases to trimming and J lost 3 bases; unmatched junction nucleotides: 10. The CDR3 spans 15 residues. Germline V CDR1 and CDR2: SGHTA, FQGTGA.

V is TRBV18 and J is TRBJ1-6; tentative D call: TRBD1 (6 bases). The CDR3 consists of 17 residues. Germline V lookup: CDR1 KGHSH, CDR2 LQKENI. The ends were cut back, 3 bases at V and 7 bases at J, with 19 bases in the middle. The CDR3 sequence is CASSPNRPDSMNSPLHF. DNA for the CDR3: TGTGCCAGCTCACCCAACCGACCGGACAGCATGAATTCACCCCTCCACTTT.

The chain joins TRBV5-1 to TRBJ1-1, with D perhaps matching TRBD1 (5 bases). This CDR3 contains 13 residues. With 7 bases removed from V and 1 base from J, the gap between germline ends came to 11 bases. Germline-derived CDR1 and CDR2 are SGHRS and YFSETQ. CDR3 coding DNA: TGCGCCAGCGCAGGGTTTCGGAACACTGAAGCTTTCTTT. Translated: CASAGFRNTEAFF.